This TCR beta chain was obtained from a study of shared clonotypes between healthy human individuals. Only in-frame clones appear in the TCRdb table, and some are missing; sequencing was by immunoSEQ multiplex PCR. The sample holds about 700,000 clones, 92% seen once. Terminally differentiated effector memory CD45RA+ cells were excluded by CCR7 positive selection of CD45RO-negative cells. Sequencing was performed on naive CD8+ T cells sorted from blood. The clonotype comes from a man between 25 and 39 years old in good health.

CDR3 sequence: CSVVFLTLSTDTQYF. As DNA, the CDR3 is TGCAGCGTTGTGTTCTTGACACTGAGCACAGATACGCAGTATTTT. V and J are TRBV29-1 and TRBJ2-3; D is ambiguous. The CDR3 is made up of 15 amino acids. CDR1 SQVTM and CDR2 ANQGSEA come from the germline V gene. Trimming removed 4 bases from V and 0 bases from J, with 14 bases in between.